The 27 T cell receptor beta chains below come from one sample, sequenced in a study of T cell repertoires in cytomegalovirus infection. TCRdb redid the calling of the reads with MiXCR, one entry per CDR3 protein. Of 250,000 or so distinct CDR3 sequences in the sample, 9% to 15% were seen once. What was sequenced was PBMCs. These receptors came from a human donor in good health (CMV status not recorded). Some clones in this sample may be carry-over from other donors' samples.

This clonotype has a count of ten or more. This chain connects TRBV29-1 to TRBJ2-1; 10 bases align to TRBD2. Trimming at V came to 5 bases and at J to 9 bases, leaving 7 bases not matched to a gene. Germline loops: CDR1 SQVTM, CDR2 ANQGSEA. This CDR3 contains 13 residues. The CDR3 reads CSVRAGGGGEQFF. In nucleotides, the CDR3 is TGCAGCGTTCGAGCGGGAGGGGGAGGTGAGCAGTTCTTC.

This clonotype appeared many times. This chain joins TRBV5-4 and TRBJ2-5; maybe TRBD1 (6 bases). The germline V gene has CDR1 SGHNT and CDR2 YYREEE (reference sequence). Trimming removed 4 bases from V and 0 bases from J, with 19 bases in between. The CDR3 is 17 residues long. This CDR3 is CASSIHQGRWNQETQYF. In DNA form, the CDR3 reads TGTGCCAGCAGCATTCATCAGGGGCGGTGGAACCAAGAGACCCAGTACTTC.

This clonotype was seen a handful of times. V usage is TRBV24-1 and J usage is TRBJ1-6; D unclear. Germline V gene data show CDR1 as KGHDR and CDR2 as SFDVKD. The length of the CDR3 is 15 residues. V dropped 9 bases and J dropped 5 bases, with 16 bases sitting between them. The CDR3 protein is CATLALSPDNSPLHF. DNA of the CDR3: TGTGCCACCCTGGCGCTCTCCCCGGATAATTCACCCCTCCACTTT.

This clonotype was seen at least ten times. This rearrangement joins TRBV7-2 to TRBJ2-1; 9 bases fit TRBD2. From germline, CDR1 is SGHTA and CDR2 FQGNSA. The CDR3 totals 14 residues. V dropped 8 bases and J dropped 10; count of bases not matched to a gene: 12. Here the CDR3 DNA reads TGTGCCAGCGAATCCTTAGCGGGGGCGAGCGAGCAGTTCTTC. The encoded protein is CASESLAGASEQFF.

This clonotype was seen many times. The rearrangement uses TRBV7-2 and TRBJ2-1; the match to TRBD2 covers 8 bases. V lost 5 bases, J lost 6 bases, and 12 bases stayed unmatched. Per the germline V gene, CDR1 is SGHTA and CDR2 is FQGNSA. The CDR3 is made up of 16 amino acids. As DNA, the CDR3 is TGTGCCAGCAGCGCATCGGGGGGGCCAGTATCCAATGAGCAGTTCTTC. Translation gives CASSASGGPVSNEQFF.

The chain couples TRBV28 to TRBJ2-5, with D uncertain. The ends were cut back, 4 bases at V and 5 bases at J, with 8 bases in the middle. The CDR3 covers 12 residues. Germline V gene sequence: CDR1 MDHEN, CDR2 SYDVKM. Here the CDR3 reads CASSSRRETQYF. The DNA for the CDR3 is TGTGCCAGCAGTTCCCGCAGGGAGACCCAGTACTTC.

The chain links TRBV19 to TRBJ2-7, with D possibly matching TRBD2 (5 bases). Germline V gene sequence: CDR1 LNHDA, CDR2 SQIVND (reference sequence). This CDR3 spans 15 amino acids. V lost 6 bases, J lost 0 bases, and 15 bases lay in between. CDR3 amino acids: CASSLIFRDSYEQYF. The CDR3 DNA is TGTGCCAGTAGCCTTATCTTCCGGGACTCCTACGAGCAGTACTTC.

This clonotype was picked up many times. This CDR3 reads CASSLARGGTQYF. The DNA for the CDR3 is TGTGCCAGCAGCTTAGCCAGGGGCGGGACCCAGTACTTC. The V and J genes are TRBV7-2 and TRBJ2-5; perhaps TRBD1 as D (6 bases). From germline, CDR1 is SGHTA and CDR2 FQGNSA. CDR3 length: 13 residues. V lost 0 bases and J lost 7, with 9 bases in between.

This clonotype was detected ten times or more. The rearrangement links TRBV7-3 to TRBJ2-7; D possibly uses TRBD1 or TRBD2 (6 bases each). This CDR3 is built from 14 residues. The germline V gene encodes CDR1 SGHTA and CDR2 FQGTGA. V gave up 0 bases and J gave up 5 bases, with 11 bases separating them. This chain's CDR3 is CASSLTGGPDEQYF. DNA for the CDR3: TGTGCCAGCAGCTTAACTGGGGGGCCGGACGAGCAGTACTTC.

In its sample, this clonotype was seen many times. The chain links TRBV4-3 to TRBJ1-1, with unresolved D. The CDR3 loop spans 13 amino acids. Trimming pared 1 base from V and 9 bases from J, leaving 12 bases between. Germline CDR1 and CDR2: LGHNA and YSLEER. This chain's CDR3 is CASSQGEGQKAFF. CDR3 DNA: TGCGCCAGCAGCCAAGGCGAGGGCCAAAAAGCTTTCTTT.

Comments on this clonotype: Likely a read error: the CDR3 ends without its conserved phenylalanine or tryptophan. This sequence joins TRBV4-3 and TRBJ1-6; TRBD1 is a possible D gene (5 bases). With 4 bases removed from V and 5 bases from J, the gap between germline ends came to 9 bases. The germline V gene has CDR1 LGHNA and CDR2 YSLEER. The CDR3 is 14 residues long. The chain's CDR3 is CASSRAGDNSPLHL. DNA for the CDR3: TGCGCCAGCAGCCGGGCGGGGGATAATTCACCCCTCCACCTT.

The rearrangement links TRBV12-5 to TRBJ1-2; no reliable D call. The CDR3 has 13 amino acids. Between the trimmed V and J ends, which lost 6 bases and 2 bases, there was a span of 10 bases. Germline loops: CDR1 LGHNT, CDR2 FRNRAP. The CDR3, as DNA: TGTGCTAGTGGCCACAGTGCGAACTATGGCTACACCTTC. Translation gives CASGHSANYGYTF.

The chain recombines TRBV29-1 with TRBJ1-1; 8 nucleotides line up with TRBD1. The J segment lost 0 bases and the V segment lost 1 base, leaving 7 bases of the junction unmatched. Germline V gene lookup returns CDR1 SQVTM and CDR2 ANQGSEA. This CDR3 has 16 residues. As DNA, the CDR3 is TGCAGCGTTGAAGGAAGGACAGGGCCCATGAACACTGAAGCTTTCTTT. This sequence encodes CSVEGRTGPMNTEAFF.

The chain links TRBV6-6 to TRBJ2-7; D is perhaps TRBD1 or TRBD2 (5 bases each). Germline CDR1 MNHNY, CDR2 SVGAGI (reference sequence). V dropped 8 bases and J dropped 7 bases, with 24 bases sitting between them. The CDR3 is 15 residues long. CDR3 sequence (DNA): TGTGCCAGCGGATTAACCGTGGGGGTCCGGAGTGAGCAGTACTTC. Its protein product is CASGLTVGVRSEQYF.

This clonotype was seen repeatedly, ten times or more. A much more abundant neighbour one base away suggests this may be a read error. The genes are TRBV28 and TRBJ2-3, with D perhaps TRBD1 or TRBD2 (5 bases each). Between the trimmed V and J ends, which lost 6 bases and 1 base, there was a span of 8 bases. CDR1 is MDHEN and CDR2 is SYDVKM in the germline V gene. There are 13 residues in the CDR3. The CDR3 reads CASSRDGTDTQYF. For the CDR3, the DNA is TGTGCCAGCAGCCGGGACGGCACAGATACGCAGTATTTT. Full variable domain (outside the CDR3, taken from reference TRBV28 and TRBJ2-3): DVKVTQSSRYLVKRTGEKVFLECVQDMDHENMFWYRQDPGLGLRLIYFSYDVKMKEKGDIPEGYSVSREKKERFSLILESASTNQTSMYLCASSRDGTDTQYFGPGTRLTVL.

This clonotype was detected ten times or more. This chain connects TRBV7-2 to TRBJ1-5; D gene ambiguous. CDR3 size: 13 residues. Trimming cost V 1 base and J 5 bases, with 6 bases left between them. CDR1 and CDR2 from the germline V gene are SGHTA and FQGNSA. CDR3 amino acids: CASSLEEDQPQHF. In DNA form, the CDR3 reads TGTGCCAGCAGCTTAGAGGAGGATCAGCCCCAGCATTTT.

The table lists this clonotype with many counts. CDR3 coding DNA: TGTGCCAGCAGGTCTCGACAGGGGGGCAATCACAATGAGCAGTTCTTC. It yields the protein CASRSRQGGNHNEQFF. The chain is built from TRBV7-2 and TRBJ2-1; 9 bases line up with TRBD1. Germline V gene sequence: CDR1 SGHTA, CDR2 FQGNSA. V lost 6 bases to trimming and J lost 5 bases; unmatched junction nucleotides: 11. The CDR3 is made up of 16 amino acids.

This chain uses TRBV10-3 with TRBJ2-7, with 14 nucleotides matching TRBD2. V was pared by 4 bases and J by 7 bases, with 6 bases of the junction left unmatched. This CDR3 comprises 15 residues. Per germline, CDR1 ENHRY and CDR2 SYGVKD. CDR3 DNA sequence: TGTGCCATCAGTGGGGGACTAGCGGGAGTGGGGGAGCAGTACTTC. This codes for CAISGGLAGVGEQYF.

V and J are TRBV19 and TRBJ1-1; possible D gene TRBD1, 5 bases. The germline V gene encodes CDR1 LNHDA and CDR2 SQIVND (reference sequence). The V end was cut by 5 bases, the J end by 0 bases, with 13 bases between. The CDR3 is 15 residues long. CDR3 protein: CASSFGDRLNTEAFF. CDR3 bases: TGTGCCAGTAGTTTCGGGGACCGGCTGAACACTGAAGCTTTCTTT.

This clonotype was counted a few times. The V gene is TRBV5-5, the J gene TRBJ1-1, with D hard to call. This CDR3 comprises 17 residues. CDR1 is SGHKS, CDR2 YYEKEE, per germline (reference sequence). Between the trimmed V and J ends, which lost 4 bases and 1 base, there was a span of 20 bases. The CDR3 loop is CASSPRDVPEGNTEAFF. The CDR3 DNA sequence: TGTGCCAGCAGCCCTCGAGACGTCCCCGAGGGGAACACTGAAGCTTTCTTT.

This clonotype was seen at least ten times. V is TRBV19 and J is TRBJ2-2; D tentatively fits TRBD1 or TRBD2 (5 bases each). CDR3 length equals 16 residues. The germline V and J ends were trimmed by 6 bases and 7 bases, with 21 bases remaining between them. From germline, CDR1 is LNHDA and CDR2 SQIVND (reference sequence). The CDR3 spells CASSDPPGTWGGELFF. For the CDR3, the DNA is TGTGCCAGTAGCGACCCCCCCGGGACCTGGGGCGGGGAGCTGTTTTTT.

Details on this clonotype: This may stem from a read error, because a much larger clone lies one nucleotide away. The chain couples TRBV14 to TRBJ2-3; D ambiguous. Germline lookup yields CDR1 SGHDN and CDR2 FVKESK. The CDR3 extends over 14 amino acids. The V gene lost 1 base and the J gene lost 7 bases, with 12 bases spanning the gap. CDR3 sequence reads: CASSQVGGSNTQYF. In DNA, the CDR3 is TGTGCCAGCAGCCAAGTTGGTGGCTCCAATACGCAGTATTTT.

This clonotype has more than one count but fewer than ten. The chain carries TRBV6-2 or TRBV6-3 and TRBJ2-2; D is undetermined. CDR1 MNHEY and CDR2 SVGEGT come from the germline V gene. This CDR3 spans 11 amino acids. V was shortened by 4 bases and J by 8 bases, with 5 bases between the two germline ends. The CDR3 region is CASSSSGELFF. DNA of the CDR3: TGTGCCAGCAGTTCATCAGGGGAGCTGTTTTTT.

This clonotype was seen many times. The rearrangement links TRBV7-2 to TRBJ2-3; D may be TRBD1 (5 bases). Germline CDR1 reads SGHTA; CDR2 reads FQGNSA. Trimming stripped 4 bases from V and 2 bases from J, with 13 bases between. There are 15 residues in the CDR3. CDR3 in amino acids: CASSYLRGNTDTQYF. DNA for the CDR3: TGTGCCAGCAGCTACTTAAGGGGAAACACAGATACGCAGTATTTT.

This chain joins TRBV20-1 and TRBJ2-1, with 13 bases aligning to TRBD2. The CDR3 covers 15 residues. The germline gives CDR1 DFQATT, CDR2 SNEGSKA (reference sequence). V shed 5 bases and J 0 bases; nucleotides not matched to a gene: 1. CDR3 sequence (DNA): TGCAGTGCTGGGACTAGCGGGGTCTCCTACAATGAGCAGTTCTTC. Translation: CSAGTSGVSYNEQFF.

This clonotype was found many times. DNA for the CDR3: TGCAGCGTTGTGCTGAACACTGAAGCTTTCTTT. It yields the protein CSVVLNTEAFF. This sequence joins TRBV29-1 and TRBJ1-1; no reliable D call. Trimming took 4 bases from V and 0 from J, leaving 3 bases between them. The CDR3 covers 11 residues. Per the germline V gene, CDR1 is SQVTM and CDR2 is ANQGSEA.

This clonotype has more than one count but fewer than ten. The chain carries TRBV3-1 and TRBJ2-2; D is undetermined. Trimming removed 1 base from V and 4 bases from J, with 10 bases in between. CDR3 size: 15 residues. Germline loops: CDR1 LGHDT, CDR2 YNNKEL (reference sequence). CDR3 nucleotide sequence: TGTGCCAGCAGCCAAGTAGTCCGACTCACCGGGGAGCTGTTTTTT. Translation gives CASSQVVRLTGELFF. Full variable domain (missing parts from reference TRBV3-1 and TRBJ2-2): DTAVSQTPKYLVTQMGNDKSIKCEQNLGHDTMYWYKQDSKKFLKIMFSYNNKELIINETVPNRFSPKSPDKAHLNLHINSLELGDSAVYFCASSQVVRLTGELFFGEGSRLTVL.